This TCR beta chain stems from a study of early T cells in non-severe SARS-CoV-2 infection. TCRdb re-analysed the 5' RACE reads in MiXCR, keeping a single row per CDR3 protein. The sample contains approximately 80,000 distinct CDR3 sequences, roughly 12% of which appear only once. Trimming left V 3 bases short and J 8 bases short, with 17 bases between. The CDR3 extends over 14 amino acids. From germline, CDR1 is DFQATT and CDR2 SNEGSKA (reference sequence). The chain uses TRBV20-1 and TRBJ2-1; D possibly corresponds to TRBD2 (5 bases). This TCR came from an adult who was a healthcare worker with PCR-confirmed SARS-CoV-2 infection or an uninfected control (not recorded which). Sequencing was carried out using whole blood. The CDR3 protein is CSASNRRVEDEQFF. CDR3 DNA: TGCAGTGCTAGTAATCGGCGGGTGGAGGATGAGCAGTTCTTC.